This T cell receptor beta chain was sequenced in a study of blood T cell repertoires in COVID-19. Study-wide background: Donors in the United States, Italy and Spain gave samples during acute or convalescent COVID-19. PBMCs, B-cell-depleted T cells, or T cells provided the cDNA or gDNA that made up the material.

Trimming took 3 bases from V and 0 from J; bases not matched to a gene: 6. Germline V gene sequence: CDR1 SGHDN, CDR2 FVKESK. There are 17 residues in the CDR3. In the study's own analysis: Amplification of reference gene primers was used by the study to estimate nucleated cell counts. Method: immunoSEQ multiplex PCR; TCRdb's copy keeps in-frame clones and lacks some. That table gives V, J and clone size, and the DNA gave D and trimming. The data show roughly 480,000 clones, about 91% seen once. While infection was still active, Seattle patients were enrolled and then followed longitudinally. The clonotype originates from a man aged 18 to 35 with COVID-19, enrolled during active disease. The specimen sequenced was peripheral blood. This chain connects TRBV14 to TRBJ2-3; 10 nucleotides match TRBD2. The CDR3 DNA sequence: TGTGCCAGCAGCCATGGACTAGCGGTTACTAGCACAGATACGCAGTATTTT. Translated, it gives CASSHGLAVTSTDTQYF.